The rows below give T cell receptor beta chains drawn from one sample of a study of shared clonotypes between healthy human individuals. Sequencing was performed with immunoSEQ multiplex PCR; in TCRdb, only in-frame clones are kept and a portion is missing. The sample carries roughly 1.5 million clones, approximately 98% recorded once. What was sequenced was naive CD4+ T cells sorted from blood. Receptors were obtained from a man aged 25-45 years in good health. CDR3s include the opening cysteine and the closing phenylalanine or tryptophan. D genes are given only for firm matches. Not every row has a clone size; where given, it reads once, few, many or a size class.

clone size	V gene	J gene	D gene	CDR3 DNA	CDR3 protein
.	TRBV27	TRBJ1-5	TRBD1	TGTGCCAGCAGTGTGGACAGGGGGGGCAATCAGCCCCAGCATTTT	CASSVDRGGNQPQHF
.	TRBV19	TRBJ2-3	TRBD1	TGTGCCGGAAAAGGGGGCCTCACAGATACGCAGTATTTT	CAGKGGLTDTQYF
once	TRBV5-1	TRBJ2-3	.	TGCGCCAGCAGCTTGGACGGTTTCACAGATACGCAGTATTTT	CASSLDGFTDTQYF
.	TRBV30	TRBJ1-2	.	TGTGCCTGGAGCGGAGGGGTGAACTATGGCTACACCTTC	CAWSGGVNYGYTF
.	TRBV30	TRBJ2-3	.	TGTGCCTGGAGTGTATTGACTTGGGGGAATACGCAGTATTTT	CAWSVLTWGNTQYF
.	TRBV7-2	TRBJ2-5	TRBD1	TGTGCCAGCAGCTTAACAGGGGCAGAGACCCAGTACTTC	CASSLTGAETQYF
.	TRBV20-1	TRBJ2-5	.	TGCAGTGCTTGGACGGAAGAGACCCAGTACTTC	CSAWTEETQYF
.	TRBV29-1	TRBJ2-7	TRBD2	TGCAGCGTAGGACTAGCGGGGGCGTACGAGCAGTACTTC	CSVGLAGAYEQYF
.	TRBV23-1	TRBJ2-7	TRBD1	TGCGCCAGCAGTCGGGACAGGCCGTACTTC	CASSRDRPYF
.	TRBV10-1	TRBJ2-1	TRBD2	TGCGCCAGCAGTGAGTCGCGGGGGAATGAGCAGTTCTTC	CASSESRGNEQFF
.	TRBV6-1	TRBJ2-3	TRBD1	TGTGCCAGCAGTGTGGCGGACAGGGCCCCGGATACGCAGTATTTT	CASSVADRAPDTQYF
once	TRBV14	TRBJ2-2	TRBD2	TGTGCCAGCAGCCAACGGACTAGCGGTAGGACCGGGGAGCTGTTTTTT	CASSQRTSGRTGELFF
.	TRBV6-5	TRBJ1-1	.	TGTGCCAGCAGGGGAGGAGGGGGGATGAACACTGAAGCTTTCTTT	CASRGGGGMNTEAFF
.	TRBV18	TRBJ2-7	.	TGTGCCAGCTCACCTCCAGGAATTCGGACCTACGAGCAGTACTTC	CASSPPGIRTYEQYF
once	TRBV7-9	TRBJ2-3	TRBD2	TGTGCCAGCAGCTTAGGGGCGGGAGTCCCCCGCACAGATACGCAGTATTTT	CASSLGAGVPRTDTQYF
.	TRBV6-1	TRBJ1-3	.	TGTGCCAGCAACGAACGGAACACCATATATTTT	CASNERNTIYF
.	TRBV28	TRBJ2-5	.	TGTGCCAGCAGTTCAAACTGGAGAGGGAGTGAGACCCAGTACTTC	CASSSNWRGSETQYF
once	TRBV11-2	TRBJ1-1	.	TGTGCCAGCAGCAGGAGAAGGGGGGGCGCAGGACGAAACACTGAAGCTTTCTTT	CASSRRRGGAGRNTEAFF
.	TRBV28	TRBJ2-1	.	TGTGCCAGCAGGGAGGTGGATGAGCAGTTCTTC	CASREVDEQFF
.	TRBV28	TRBJ2-7	TRBD2	TGTGCCAGCAGCCGAATGACTAGCGGGAGGGCCTCCGAGCAGTACTTC	CASSRMTSGRASEQYF
once	TRBV15	TRBJ1-5	.	TGTGCCACCAGCAGAGCCGTAGGGGTAACTTATAGCAATCAGCCCCAGCATTTT	CATSRAVGVTYSNQPQHF
.	TRBV5-1	TRBJ2-7	TRBD1	TGCGCCAGCAGTATAACAGGGGTTGGGTTCTGGGAGCAGTACTTC	CASSITGVGFWEQYF
.	TRBV18	TRBJ2-2	TRBD2	TGTGCCAGCTCACCCCTACCCCTAGCGGGGGGAAGCACCGGGGAGCTGTTTTTT	CASSPLPLAGGSTGELFF
.	TRBV5-1	TRBJ2-3	.	TGCGCCAGCAGCTTGGGGGGCGATACGCAGTATTTT	CASSLGGDTQYF
.	TRBV19	TRBJ1-2	TRBD1	TGTGCCAGTAGAGTTGCCGGGACAGGAGTCTACACCTTC	CASRVAGTGVYTF
.	TRBV25-1	TRBJ1-1	TRBD1	TGTGCCAGCAGTGCGATGGACAGGACGAACACTGAAGCTTTCTTT	CASSAMDRTNTEAFF
.	TRBV7-8	TRBJ1-2	.	TGTGCCAGCAGCGCCGGACGGAACTATGGCTACACCTTC	CASSAGRNYGYTF
.	TRBV28	TRBJ2-3	TRBD2	TGTGCCAGCAGTGAGCTAGCGGGAGGGACAGATACGCAGTATTTT	CASSELAGGTDTQYF
.	TRBV5-4	TRBJ2-7	TRBD1	TGTGCCAGCAGCTTGGAGGGACAGGGTTTTCTGCGGCAGTACTTC	CASSLEGQGFLRQYF
.	TRBV27	TRBJ2-7	.	TGTGCCAGCAGTTCCACCGGGCTACAATACGAGCAGTACTTC	CASSSTGLQYEQYF
.	TRBV2	TRBJ2-7	.	TGTGCCAGCAGTGAAGACCTGTTACGCCGCTCCTACGAGCAGTACTTC	CASSEDLLRRSYEQYF
once	TRBV9	TRBJ1-1	.	TGTGCCAGCAGTGGAAACAGCTGGACTGAAGCTTTCTTT	CASSGNSWTEAFF
.	TRBV6-5	TRBJ1-4	TRBD1	TGTGCCAGCAAAACGAACAGGGGGCCCATTGAAAAACTGTTTTTT	CASKTNRGPIEKLFF
.	TRBV30	TRBJ1-1	.	TGTGCCTGGAGTCTAAGGAGGGAAATCTCCTCAGCTTTCTTT	CAWSLRREISSAFF
.	TRBV27	TRBJ2-7	.	TGTGCCAGCAGTTTATCGCAGGGGAGCTTCGAGCAGTACTTC	CASSLSQGSFEQYF
.	TRBV4-1	TRBJ2-1	TRBD1	TGCGCCAGCAGGAGAACAGGGGGCGTGAATGAGCAGTTCTTC	CASRRTGGVNEQFF
.	TRBV27	TRBJ2-1	.	TGTGCCAGCAGTTTAAACAGGTATCCCGACAATGAGCAGTTCTTC	CASSLNRYPDNEQFF
.	TRBV5-4	TRBJ1-2	TRBD1	TGTGCCAGCAGCCAAGGACAGGCCATCGGAGGCTATGGCTACACCTTC	CASSQGQAIGGYGYTF
.	TRBV29-1	TRBJ2-1	.	TGCAGCGTTGGGATCAACCTTAGGAATGAGCAGTTCTTC	CSVGINLRNEQFF
.	TRBV5-1	TRBJ2-5	.	TGCGCCAGCAGCTTGGTGAGGGGGGAGACCCAGTACTTC	CASSLVRGETQYF
.	TRBV15	TRBJ1-1	.	TGTGCCACCAGCAGAGGGCGGACCGAAAAAGCTTTCTTT	CATSRGRTEKAFF
.	TRBV10-3	TRBJ2-3	TRBD2	TGTGCCATCAGTGCTCGGACTAGCGGGAGCGCAGATACGCAGTATTTT	CAISARTSGSADTQYF
.	TRBV9	TRBJ2-7	.	TGTGCCAGCAGCCCGCACCTCAGCTACGAGCAGTACTTC	CASSPHLSYEQYF
.	TRBV5-1	TRBJ2-5	.	TGCGCCAGCAGCGGACAGTCGAACCAAGAGACCCAGTACTTC	CASSGQSNQETQYF
.	TRBV6-1	TRBJ2-7	.	TGTGCCAGCAGTGAACTGGGGTTATACGAGCAGTACTTC	CASSELGLYEQYF
.	TRBV7-2	TRBJ1-1	TRBD1	TGTGCCAGCAGGGGGACAGGGAACACTGAAGCTTTCTTT	CASRGTGNTEAFF
.	TRBV6-5	TRBJ2-1	TRBD2	TGTGCCAGCAGTTCCGGGAGGAGGTCGGATGAGCAGTTCTTC	CASSSGRRSDEQFF
.	TRBV19	TRBJ1-2	.	TGTGCCAGTGAACCCAACTCAGGGGCTAACTATGGCTACACCTTC	CASEPNSGANYGYTF
.	TRBV10-3	TRBJ1-1	TRBD1	TGTGCCATCAGTGAGTCGCGGCAGGGGGCCACTGAAGCTTTCTTT	CAISESRQGATEAFF
.	TRBV5-6	TRBJ1-2	TRBD1	TGTGCCAGCAGCTCACAGGGGGCGACCCCGTTTTTGTATGGCTACACCTTC	CASSSQGATPFLYGYTF
.	TRBV6-5	TRBJ2-1	.	TGTGCCAGCAGACGAGCTCTTTCGGCTGAGCAGTTCTTC	CASRRALSAEQFF
.	TRBV5-4	TRBJ2-3	TRBD2	TGTGCCAGCAGCCACTCCGGCGGGAGGAGGTATAGGGTCACAGATACGCAGTATTTT	CASSHSGGRRYRVTDTQYF
.	TRBV7-3	TRBJ2-5	.	TGTGCCAGCAGCCTCAGTCCGGGACAACAAGAGACCCAGTACTTC	CASSLSPGQQETQYF
once	TRBV7-9	TRBJ1-1	.	TGTGCCAGCAGCCGGAGGGGAGGGAGCACTGAAGCTTTCTTT	CASSRRGGSTEAFF
.	TRBV15	TRBJ2-7	.	TGTGCCACCAGCAGAGATCCTCGTCAGGACAGCTCCTACGAGCAGTACTTC	CATSRDPRQDSSYEQYF